This T cell receptor (beta chain) was identified during a study of T cell responses to AZD1222 COVID-19 vaccine. Overall study results and limits: Along spike, vaccine-associated CD4 TCRs were found throughout, with dominance at 160-218 and 743-854.

The CDR3 contains 15 residues. V dropped 3 bases and J dropped 5 bases, with 13 bases sitting between them. Germline CDR1 and CDR2: MNHEY and SMNVEV (reference sequence). In regard to this clone: Its antigen is unidentified.

Assay: immunoSEQ multiplex PCR; the TCRdb copy retains only in-frame clones and omits some. The repertoire consists of roughly 100,000 clones, with about 93% occurring once and the leading ten covering roughly 2%. The sequences come from peripheral blood, collected on day 0 of AZD1222 vaccination. The receptor was derived from an adult in good health. The J gene is TRBJ1-4, the V gene TRBV27; D ambiguous. Written as DNA, the CDR3 is TGTGCCAGCAGTTTTGCGGGGTTACCGAATGAAAAACTGTTTTTT. Residues: CASSFAGLPNEKLFF. Drawing the rest from reference TRBV27 and TRBJ1-4, the complete variable domain is EAQVTQNPRYLITVTGKKLTVTCSQNMNHEYMSWYRQDPGLGLRQIYYSMNVEVTDKGDVPEGYKVSRKEKRNFPLILESPSPNQTSLYFCASSFAGLPNEKLFFGSGTQLSVL.